One and the same sample provided the 26 T cell receptor beta chains below, sequenced in a study of OX40 agonist ivuxolimab in advanced cancers. Here immunoSEQ multiplex PCR was the method, and the copy in TCRdb shows in-frame clones only, minus some. The sample includes 60,000 to 75,000 clones, roughly 84% of them seen just once. Here the sequenced sample was CD4+ or CD8+ T cells sorted from blood, taken in a trial of the OX40 agonist ivuxolimab. The source of these receptors is an adult with an advanced solid tumor such as melanoma, head and neck, liver or kidney cancer.

The V call is TRBV30, the J call TRBJ2-5; tentatively, D is TRBD2 (6 bases). Between the trimmed V and J ends, which lost 0 bases and 5 bases, there was a span of 13 bases. This CDR3 is built from 14 residues. The germline V gene encodes CDR1 GTSNPN and CDR2 SVGIG (reference sequence). CDR3 in amino acids: CAWSVPGVRETQYF. The CDR3 DNA reads TGTGCCTGGAGTGTACCGGGGGTGAGGGAGACCCAGTACTTC. Full variable domain (outside the CDR3, taken from reference TRBV30 and TRBJ2-5): SQTIHQWPATLVQPVGSPLSLECTVEGTSNPNLYWYRQAAGRGLQLLFYSVGIGQISSEVPQNLSASRPQDRQFILSSKKLLLSDSGFYLCAWSVPGVRETQYFGPGTRLLVL.

The rearrangement links TRBV19 to TRBJ2-1; 14 bases are a match to TRBD2. CDR3 size: 14 residues. Looked up from germline, CDR1 is LNHDA and CDR2 is SQIVND (reference sequence). Trimming removed 4 bases from V and 12 bases from J; junction bases left unmatched: 5. CDR3 sequence reads: CASSTGTSGSGQFF. CDR3 coding DNA: TGTGCCAGTAGTACGGGGACTAGCGGGAGCGGGCAGTTCTTC.

As DNA, the CDR3 is TGTGCCAGCTCTTCGGGACTAGCGGGAGGTTATAATGAGCAGTTCTTC. Its translation is CASSSGLAGGYNEQFF. The chain has TRBV18 and TRBJ2-1; 15 bases fit TRBD2. This CDR3 comprises 16 residues. Trimming cost V 6 bases and J 7 bases; bases outside gene matches: 7. The germline V gene has CDR1 KGHSH and CDR2 LQKENI.

The chain is built from TRBV14 and TRBJ1-2; 8 bases map to TRBD1. V lost 4 bases, J lost 8 bases, and 6 bases stayed unmatched. This CDR3 spans 13 amino acids. Germline V gives CDR1 SGHDN, CDR2 FVKESK. CDR3 amino acids: CASSPRGRSGYTF. The CDR3 DNA reads as TGTGCCAGCAGCCCCAGGGGGCGATCGGGCTACACCTTC.

The chain uses TRBV29-1 and TRBJ2-1; 9 bases agree with TRBD1. V lost 6 bases, J lost 9 bases, and 12 bases stayed unmatched. There are 14 residues in the CDR3. CDR1 and CDR2 from the germline V gene are SQVTM and ANQGSEA. The CDR3 region is CSVGGLTGGGEQFF. The CDR3 region has the DNA TGCAGCGTGGGAGGGTTGACAGGGGGTGGTGAGCAGTTCTTC.

The chain joins TRBV10-3 to TRBJ2-3; D perhaps matches TRBD2 (7 bases). V was pared by 5 bases and J by 3 bases, with 15 bases between. The length of the CDR3 is 15 residues. CDR1 is ENHRY, CDR2 SYGVKD, per germline. The CDR3 loop is CAISPEGGDTDTQYF. The CDR3 coding sequence is TGTGCCATCAGTCCAGAAGGGGGGGATACAGATACGCAGTATTTT.

This chain links TRBV6-5 with TRBJ2-1, with unresolved D. Trimming shortened V by 8 bases and J by 0 bases, and 14 bases separated the two germline ends. The CDR3 extends over 15 amino acids. Germline lookup yields CDR1 MNHEY and CDR2 SVGAGI. CDR3 amino acids: CASGRRLSSYNEQFF. CDR3 nucleotide sequence: TGTGCCAGCGGACGGCGTTTAAGCTCCTACAATGAGCAGTTCTTC.

This clone was counted between two and nine times. This chain uses TRBV5-8 with TRBJ1-2, with D hard to call. The CDR3 sequence is 14 residues long. The V end was cut by 1 base, the J end by 4 bases, with 11 bases between. The germline CDR1 and CDR2 sequences are SGHTS and YDEGEE. The CDR3 DNA follows: TGTGCCAGCAGCTTGCTAGGGAAATCCTATGGCTACACCTTC. Translated: CASSLLGKSYGYTF.

This clone was recorded only once. The chain recombines TRBV7-9 with TRBJ1-3; D gene ambiguous. CDR3 length equals 14 residues. Trimming shortened V by 0 bases and J by 0 bases, and 3 bases separated the two germline ends. Germline lookup yields CDR1 SEHNR and CDR2 FQNEAQ (reference sequence). Here the CDR3 DNA reads TGTGCCAGCAGCTTAGCTGTCTCTGGAAACACCATATATTTT. This codes for CASSLAVSGNTIYF.

The chain has TRBV28 and TRBJ1-2; a weak D match, TRBD1 (6 bases). The CDR3 extends over 15 amino acids. V shed 5 bases and J shed 4 bases, with 17 bases lying between them. Germline CDR1 and CDR2: MDHEN and SYDVKM. The CDR3 protein is CASSPQRGAVYGYTF. The CDR3 nucleotides are TGTGCCAGCAGTCCTCAGCGGGGGGCCGTCTATGGCTACACCTTC.

The table lists this clone with a few counts. The V call is TRBV6-8, the J call TRBJ1-3; TRBD1 is a possible D gene (5 bases). This CDR3 spans 15 amino acids. Trimming took 6 bases from V and 4 from J, leaving 16 bases between them. Germline V gives CDR1 MNHGY, CDR2 SAAAGT. The CDR3 DNA reads as TGTGCCAGCAGGGCAGAGGGGCGATTAGGAAACACCATATATTTT. It is translated as CASRAEGRLGNTIYF.

The chain couples TRBV9 to TRBJ2-5; TRBD1 might be the D (5 bases). This CDR3 region has 15 residues. V shed 2 bases and J shed 0 bases, with 11 bases lying between them. The germline V gene encodes CDR1 SGDLS and CDR2 YYNGEE. The CDR3 reads CASSVDTSYQETQYF. The CDR3 nucleotides are TGTGCCAGCAGCGTGGACACCTCGTACCAAGAGACCCAGTACTTC.

The chain couples TRBV4-1 to TRBJ1-6; unclear D gene. From germline, CDR1 is MGHRA and CDR2 YSYEKL. The CDR3 runs to 15 residues. Trimming removed 0 bases from V and 2 bases from J, with 5 bases in between. The CDR3 loop reads CASSQDATYNSPLHF. CDR3 nucleotides: TGCGCCAGCAGCCAAGATGCTACCTATAATTCACCCCTCCACTTT.

This chain connects TRBV6-5 to TRBJ2-1; TRBD2 might be the D (7 bases). Looked up from germline, CDR1 is MNHEY and CDR2 is SVGAGI. CDR3 size: 14 residues. Trimming left V 6 bases short and J 8 bases short, with 17 bases between. For the CDR3, the DNA is TGTGCCAGCAGCCCCGGGGGCGGGAGCTATGAGCAGTTCTTC. Translating it yields CASSPGGGSYEQFF.

V is TRBV5-5 and J is TRBJ2-7; 12 nucleotides line up with TRBD2. CDR1 and CDR2 (germline): SGHKS, YYEKEE (reference sequence). V was clipped by 4 bases and J by 6 bases; unmatched bases: 5. This CDR3 comprises 14 residues. The CDR3 coding sequence is TGTGCCAGCAGCACCGGACTAGCGGGGCGCGAGCAGTACTTC. Its translation: CASSTGLAGREQYF.

V gene TRBV6-1 combines with J gene TRBJ1-3; D unclear. Germline V gene lookup returns CDR1 MNHNS and CDR2 SASEGT. Trimming pared 8 bases from V and 3 bases from J, leaving 8 bases between. The CDR3 sequence is 12 residues long. Here the CDR3 reads CASSAFGNTIYF. The CDR3 DNA reads as TGTGCCAGCTCGGCATTTGGAAACACCATATATTTT.

The chain combines TRBV5-4 with TRBJ2-7, with 7 bases identical to TRBD1. Germline values: CDR1 SGHNT, CDR2 YYREEE (reference sequence). The CDR3 consists of 15 residues. V shed 3 bases, J shed 3 bases, and the junction held 9 bases outside the gene matches. CDR3 in amino acids: CASSSGTANFYEQYF. CDR3 coding DNA: TGTGCCAGCAGCTCGGGGACAGCCAATTTCTACGAGCAGTACTTC.

This sequence joins TRBV28 and TRBJ1-1, with D perhaps matching TRBD1 (5 bases). Trimming removed 5 bases from V and 0 bases from J, with 34 bases in between. This CDR3 region has 22 residues. Germline V gene lookup returns CDR1 MDHEN and CDR2 SYDVKM. CDR3 in amino acids: CASSPLDGSFLVDMNMNTEAFF. The CDR3 DNA is TGTGCCAGCAGTCCCCTAGACGGATCTTTTTTAGTGGACATGAACATGAACACTGAAGCTTTCTTT. Complete variable domain (other parts from reference TRBV28 and TRBJ1-1): DVKVTQSSRYLVKRTGEKVFLECVQDMDHENMFWYRQDPGLGLRLIYFSYDVKMKEKGDIPEGYSVSREKKERFSLILESASTNQTSMYLCASSPLDGSFLVDMNMNTEAFFGQGTRLTVV.

The V and J genes are TRBV28 and TRBJ2-3; D is possibly TRBD2 (6 bases). CDR1 and CDR2 from the germline V gene are MDHEN and SYDVKM. The CDR3 has 13 residues. Trimming cost V 11 bases and J 3 bases, with 15 bases left between them. The CDR3, as DNA: TGTGCCGGCGCGGGTGGGGGGACAGATACGCAGTATTTT. It specifies CAGAGGGTDTQYF.

This clone has a single count. The chain combines TRBV10-3 with TRBJ2-1; D might be TRBD1 (5 bases). The CDR3 covers 16 residues. V lost 1 base and J 4 bases, leaving 14 bases between the germline ends. Germline values: CDR1 ENHRY, CDR2 SYGVKD. The chain's CDR3 is CAISEFSDNGYNEQFF. The CDR3 DNA sequence: TGTGCCATCAGTGAGTTCTCGGACAACGGTTACAATGAGCAGTTCTTC.

The rearrangement uses TRBV4-2 and TRBJ2-1; no reliable D call. This CDR3 has 15 amino acids. Trimming took 4 bases from V and 5 from J, leaving 15 bases between them. Germline assignment: CDR1 LGHNA and CDR2 YNFKEQ. The CDR3 bases are TGTGCCAGCAGCCGAGACTCGGACCGAGACAATGAGCAGTTCTTC. Protein: CASSRDSDRDNEQFF.

The J gene is TRBJ1-1, the V gene TRBV28; possible D gene TRBD1, 6 bases. The V end was cut by 3 bases, the J end by 5 bases, with 13 bases between. Germline V gene data show CDR1 as MDHEN and CDR2 as SYDVKM. This CDR3 spans 14 amino acids. DNA for the CDR3: TGTGCCAGCAGTTTGGACAGCACTAGGACTGAAGCTTTCTTT. Translating it yields CASSLDSTRTEAFF.

The chain employs TRBV5-1 and TRBJ2-5; 9 positions agree with TRBD2. The length of the CDR3 is 16 residues. From germline, CDR1 is SGHRS and CDR2 YFSETQ. With 4 bases clipped from V and 3 bases from J, the junction kept 10 bases outside the gene matches. CDR3 residues: CASSRDGGRGKETQYF. The CDR3 DNA reads TGCGCCAGCAGCCGGGATGGCGGGAGGGGAAAAGAGACCCAGTACTTC. Full variable domain (rest looked up from reference TRBV5-1 and TRBJ2-5): KAGVTQTPRYLIKTRGQQVTLSCSPISGHRSVSWYQQTPGQGLQFLFEYFSETQRNKGNFPGRFSGRQFSNSRSEMNVSTLELGDSALYLCASSRDGGRGKETQYFGPGTRLLVL.

This clone has more than one count but fewer than ten. The rearrangement links TRBV6-5 to TRBJ1-6, with a possible D match to TRBD1 (5 bases). Trimming left V 1 base short and J 5 bases short, with 12 bases between. In germline, CDR1 is MNHEY, CDR2 SVGAGI. CDR3 length: 16 residues. CDR3 DNA: TGTGCCAGCAGTTACTTGTGGGGGGTCGATAATTCACCCCTCCACTTT. It specifies CASSYLWGVDNSPLHF.

This clone appeared a single time. The chain combines TRBV19 with TRBJ1-5, with 10 nucleotides matching TRBD1. V trimming: 4 bases; J trimming: 1 base; junction bases outside the gene matches: 1. CDR1 and CDR2 (germline): LNHDA, SQIVND (reference sequence). The CDR3 consists of 15 residues. The CDR3 DNA reads as TGTGCCAGTAGTACGACAGGGGGCAGCAATCAGCCCCAGCATTTT. The encoded protein is CASSTTGGSNQPQHF.

The chain carries TRBV13 and TRBJ2-1; no definite D call. The CDR3 extends over 11 amino acids. Per germline, CDR1 PRHDT and CDR2 FYEKMQ (reference sequence). Trimming removed 7 bases at V and 7 bases at J, with 8 bases between. The CDR3 coding sequence is TGTGCCAGCACGTTCGGGAATGAGCAGTTCTTC. Translating it yields CASTFGNEQFF.